This is a list of T cell receptor beta chains from one sample in a study of OX40 agonist ivuxolimab in advanced cancers. Assay: immunoSEQ multiplex PCR; the TCRdb copy retains only in-frame clones and omits some. This table holds 70,000 or so clones, about nine tenths found once. This specimen consisted of CD4+ or CD8+ T cells sorted from blood, obtained in a trial of the OX40 agonist ivuxolimab. These receptors all stem from an adult with an advanced solid tumor such as melanoma, head and neck, liver or kidney cancer. Both conserved end residues are part of each CDR3. A D gene is named only where the DNA matches it firmly. Part of the rows lack a size; the others show once, few, many or a class for expanded clones.

D | J | size | V | DNA | CDR3
. | TRBJ2-6 | . | TRBV5-8 | TGTGCCAGCAGCTTTGACGTCCGGAGCTCTGGGGCCAACGTCCTGACTTTC | CASSFDVRSSGANVLTF
. | TRBJ2-7 | . | TRBV5-1 | TGCGCCAGCAGCTTGGCCCCCCCGAATAGCGACGAGCAGTACTTC | CASSLAPPNSDEQYF
. | TRBJ1-5 | . | TRBV10-2 | TGCGCCAGCAGTGAGTCGAGGGTGTGGGAGGCGCCCCAGCATTTT | CASSESRVWEAPQHF
. | TRBJ2-2 | . | TRBV7-9 | TGTGCCAGCAGCTCCAATATCGTGTCCGGGGAGCTGTTTTTT | CASSSNIVSGELFF
. | TRBJ2-5 | . | TRBV9 | TGTGCCAGCAGCGTAGGGGAGCCGGGGGAGACCCAGTACTTC | CASSVGEPGETQYF
TRBD2 | TRBJ2-7 | . | TRBV10-3 | TGTGCCATCAGTGACAAAGCGGGAGGCCACGAGCAGTACTTC | CAISDKAGGHEQYF
. | TRBJ2-7 | . | TRBV11-1 | TGTGCCAGCAGCCGGAAGACAGGAGCCCTCTACGAGCAGTACTTC | CASSRKTGALYEQYF
. | TRBJ1-1 | . | TRBV10-3 | TGTGCCATCTCATATGCGGACACTGAAGCTTTCTTT | CAISYADTEAFF
. | TRBJ1-5 | . | TRBV5-1 | TGCGCCAGCAGCCCGGAGGGGGGGAGAGGTCAGCCCCAGCATTTT | CASSPEGGRGQPQHF
TRBD2 | TRBJ2-2 | . | TRBV9 | TGTGCCAGCAGCCCTAGCGGGAGGGCGAACACCGGGGAGCTGTTTTTT | CASSPSGRANTGELFF
TRBD1 | TRBJ2-1 | . | TRBV25-1 | TGTGCCAGCAGCAGGGGGACCTACAATGAGCAGTTCTTC | CASSRGTYNEQFF
TRBD1 | TRBJ2-7 | . | TRBV5-1 | TGCGCCAGCAGCGCCCAGACAGGGTACGAGCAGTACTTC | CASSAQTGYEQYF
TRBD2 | TRBJ2-1 | . | TRBV5-1 | TGCGCCAGCAGCGCCCAGGCTAGCGGGAGCACTGAGCAGTTCTTC | CASSAQASGSTEQFF
TRBD2 | TRBJ2-2 | . | TRBV29-1 | TGCAGCGACACTAGGCGGGAGACCGGGGAGCTGTTTTTT | CSDTRRETGELFF
TRBD2 | TRBJ2-5 | . | TRBV4-1 | TGCGCCAGCAGCCAAGCGGGGGGGGAGACCCAGTACTTC | CASSQAGGETQYF
. | TRBJ1-2 | . | TRBV5-1 | TGCGCCAGCAGCACCTGGACAGCCGGCTTGGATGGCTACACCTTC | CASSTWTAGLDGYTF
. | TRBJ1-2 | . | TRBV28 | TGTGCCAGCAGTTTACGGGGCGGCTACACCTTC | CASSLRGGYTF
. | TRBJ1-5 | . | TRBV27 | TGTGCCAGCAGTTTAGAAGGACCGGTCGGGTTCTTGGGCAATCAGCCCCAGCATTTT | CASSLEGPVGFLGNQPQHF
TRBD2 | TRBJ2-5 | . | TRBV4-1 | TGCGCCAGCAGCCAAGAGAGGTTGGCGGGAGGGCCCCTTGAGACCCAGTACTTC | CASSQERLAGGPLETQYF
. | TRBJ1-5 | . | TRBV5-6 | TGTGCCAGCAGCTTGCGGTCCGCTGGGAATCAGCCCCAGCATTTT | CASSLRSAGNQPQHF
TRBD1 | TRBJ1-1 | . | TRBV10-3 | TGTGCCATCAGGGCCCGAGGAGCAGGGGGGGTTAGATTAGGCACTGAAGCTTTCTTT | CAIRARGAGGVRLGTEAFF
. | TRBJ2-1 | . | TRBV5-1 | TGCGCCAGCAGCTTGCCAGGATCCTACAATGAGCAGTTCTTC | CASSLPGSYNEQFF
TRBD1 | TRBJ1-3 | . | TRBV18 | TGTGCCAGCTCGGTAGGGACAGCCTCTGGAAACACCATATATTTT | CASSVGTASGNTIYF
. | TRBJ2-5 | . | TRBV18 | TGTGCCAGCTCACCAGGAGAGACCCAGTACTTC | CASSPGETQYF
. | TRBJ1-6 | . | TRBV6-6 | TGTGCCAGCAGCGGAGGGCGCTCCTATAATTCACCCCTCCACTTT | CASSGGRSYNSPLHF
. | TRBJ2-3 | . | TRBV7-7 | TGTGCTAGCAGCTCCACCCCGGACAGTTCAGATACGCAGTATTTT | CASSSTPDSSDTQYF
TRBD1 | TRBJ2-5 | . | TRBV28 | TGTGCCAGCAGTTTAGGACAGGGCGGCGAGACCCAGTACTTC | CASSLGQGGETQYF
. | TRBJ1-5 | . | TRBV6-5 | TGTGCCAGCAGTTACAAGTGGGGCAGCAATCAGCCCCAGCATTTT | CASSYKWGSNQPQHF
TRBD2 | TRBJ2-3 | . | TRBV5-1 | TGCGCCAGCAGCTTGGGGGGCGGGGGGATTTCGGATACGCAGTATTTT | CASSLGGGGISDTQYF
. | TRBJ1-2 | . | TRBV13 | TGTGCCAGCAGCACCCCCAGGACGACTAACTATGGCTACACCTTC | CASSTPRTTNYGYTF
. | TRBJ2-2 | . | TRBV30 | TGTGCCTGGGAGCTAGGGGGTGGGGAGCTGTTTTTT | CAWELGGGELFF
TRBD2 | TRBJ2-1 | . | TRBV5-1 | TGCGCCAGCAGCCCAGCGGGGGGGAGCTCCTACAATGAGCAGTTCTTC | CASSPAGGSSYNEQFF
. | TRBJ1-4 | once | TRBV4-2 | TGTGCCAGCAGCCAAGAATCAGGCAGGGCAGACGAAAAACTGTTTTTT | CASSQESGRADEKLFF
. | TRBJ2-6 | once | TRBV10-3 | TGTGCCATCAGTGAGCCGGGGCGGAACTCTGGGGCCAACGTCCTGACTTTC | CAISEPGRNSGANVLTF
. | TRBJ2-7 | . | TRBV25-1 | TGTGCCAGCAGTCGACAGGACGAGCAGTACTTC | CASSRQDEQYF
TRBD1 | TRBJ2-1 | . | TRBV6-1 | TGTGCCAGCAGTGAACGACAGGGGAGGAATGAGCAGTTCTTC | CASSERQGRNEQFF
. | TRBJ1-1 | . | TRBV13 | TGTGCCAGCAGCTCCCAGGGCCTAGGGACTGAAGCTTTCTTT | CASSSQGLGTEAFF
. | TRBJ2-3 | . | TRBV5-6 | TGTGCCAGCAGCTCCCGACAGGTGGATACGCAGTATTTT | CASSSRQVDTQYF
TRBD1 | TRBJ1-5 | . | TRBV6-1 | TGTGCCAGCAGACCCGGACAGGGTGGCAATCAGCCCCAGCATTTT | CASRPGQGGNQPQHF
. | TRBJ2-4 | . | TRBV12-1 | TGTGCCAGCAGCTTTAGGGGACAGGGTGTCGCCAAAAACATTCAGTACTTC | CASSFRGQGVAKNIQYF
TRBD2 | TRBJ2-5 | . | TRBV7-9 | TGTGCCAGCAGCTTATGGCTAGCGGGGGGCCGGGAAGAGACCCAGTACTTC | CASSLWLAGGREETQYF
. | TRBJ1-1 | . | TRBV6-6 | TGTGCCAGCAGTTACTATGGACAGTCGAACACTGAAGCTTTCTTT | CASSYYGQSNTEAFF
TRBD2 | TRBJ2-2 | . | TRBV9 | TGTGCCAGCGCTCGGTGGGAGGGACGTGACGGGGAGCTGTTTTTT | CASARWEGRDGELFF